The 2 T cell receptor beta chains given below trace back to one sample, sequenced in a study of shared clonotypes between healthy human individuals. Clones were sequenced by immunoSEQ multiplex PCR, and TCRdb holds only the in-frame ones, with some missing. The repertoire has around 990,000 clones, approximately 80% of them found once; the top ten carry 0.89%. Sequencing input: memory CD4+ T cells from PBMCs. The sample's subset: CD45RA-negative fraction. The receptor set was obtained from a man between 18 and 29 years old in good health. Some clones in this sample may be carry-over from other donors' samples.

This clone occurred many times. The V and J genes are TRBV5-6 and TRBJ2-2; D is unresolved. The V end lost 0 bases, the J end lost 4 bases, and 13 bases lay between the germline ends. The CDR3 is 16 residues long. The germline gives CDR1 SGHDT, CDR2 YYEEEE. CDR3 bases: TGTGCCAGCAGCTTGGGTCATTTGGGCGGCACCGGGGAGCTGTTTTTT. This encodes CASSLGHLGGTGELFF.

The gene calls are TRBV28 and TRBJ2-2; TRBD1 agrees at 7 bases. There are 16 residues in the CDR3. Germline V gives CDR1 MDHEN, CDR2 SYDVKM. The V segment lost 5 bases and the J segment 4 bases; nucleotides outside the gene matches: 10. CDR3 sequence (DNA): TGTGCCAGCAGTCCGGACAGGACCCCGGGCACCGGGGAGCTGTTTTTT. Residues: CASSPDRTPGTGELFF.